The 10 T cell receptor beta chains reported below all come from one sample, sequenced in a study of blood T cells in healthy people across ages. A J-beta primer mix and a sample-barcoded 5' primer were used in a second PCR of roughly 6 to 11 cycles. Via MiXCR, TCRdb re-called the 5' RACE reads, giving one row per CDR3 protein. The sample holds around 990,000 distinct CDR3 sequences, about 25% seen once. These data are also associated with another study on T cells of mothers and their children.

The sequenced sample consisted of blood. All receptors come from a girl aged 2 to 10 in good health.

This clonotype was seen a few times. The rearrangement uses TRBV28 and TRBJ1-1, with no clear D. The CDR3 consists of 13 residues. Trimming shortened V by 3 bases and J by 4 bases, and 9 bases separated the two germline ends. Germline V gene data show CDR1 as MDHEN and CDR2 as SYDVKM. The CDR3 nucleotides read TGTGCCAGCAGTTTGGGGAAATCCACTGAAGCTTTCTTT. Translating it yields CASSLGKSTEAFF.

The sample holds a few counts of this clonotype. CDR3 in amino acids: CATGTLQGNYTF. The CDR3 DNA is TGTGCCACCGGAACGCTACAGGGGAACTACACCTTC. The J gene is TRBJ1-2, the V gene TRBV15; 7 bases fit TRBD1. There are 12 residues in the CDR3. CDR1 LNHNV and CDR2 YYDKDF come from the germline V gene (reference sequence). V gave up 8 bases and J gave up 10 bases; unmatched junction bases: 10.

This clonotype occurred a few times. V is TRBV28 and J is TRBJ2-5; no firm D call. The end of the DNA fits TRBJ2-7 better, so the J call may be wrong. CDR1 is MDHEN, CDR2 SYDVKM, per germline. The CDR3 runs 14 residues. CDR3 coding DNA: TGTGCCAGCAGTTTAAGGTCGGCAGTCTACGAGCAGTACTTC. It yields the protein CASSLRSAVYEQYF.

The V call is TRBV5-8, the J call TRBJ1-4; a weak D match, TRBD1 (5 bases). The germline V gene encodes CDR1 SGHTS and CDR2 YDEGEE. The V gene lost 1 base and the J gene lost 5 bases, with 12 bases spanning the gap. This CDR3 comprises 15 residues. The DNA for the CDR3 is TGTGCCAGCAGCTTGTGGGACCCCCAAAATGAAAAACTGTTTTTT. This translates into CASSLWDPQNEKLFF.

The sample holds one count of this clonotype. The chain couples TRBV24-1 to TRBJ2-1, with a tentative D call TRBD2 (5 bases). Trimming left V 7 bases short and J 1 base short, with 16 bases between. Germline assignment: CDR1 KGHDR and CDR2 SFDVKD. This CDR3 contains 16 residues. The CDR3 loop is CATSLEPGVSYNEQFF. CDR3 nucleotides: TGTGCCACCAGCCTAGAACCCGGGGTATCCTACAATGAGCAGTTCTTC.

The chain joins TRBV5-1 to TRBJ2-7; 10 bases are shared with TRBD1. CDR1 is SGHRS, CDR2 YFSETQ, per germline. V shed 7 bases and J 4 bases; nucleotides not matched to a gene: 8. CDR3 length: 14 residues. The DNA for the CDR3 is TGCGCCAGCGCCCCCGGGACAGGGGAGTACGAGCAGTACTTC. Translated, it gives CASAPGTGEYEQYF.

The chain is built from TRBV7-9 and TRBJ2-3; 10 bases are shared with TRBD1. The CDR3 has 15 residues. Trimming cost V 3 bases and J 4 bases; bases outside gene matches: 4. CDR1 is SEHNR and CDR2 is FQNEAQ in the germline V gene (reference sequence). The CDR3 coding sequence is TGTGCCAGCAGCTTCTTGACAGGGGGCGCAGATACGCAGTATTTT. Protein: CASSFLTGGADTQYF.

J is TRBJ2-2 and V is TRBV2; 7 positions match TRBD2. J was trimmed by 0 bases and V by 6 bases; bases with no gene match: 4. The germline gives CDR1 SNHLY, CDR2 FYNNEI. The CDR3 extends over 15 amino acids. CDR3 bases: TGTGCCAGCAGGGCCCTAGCGGCGAACACCGGGGAGCTGTTTTTT. It translates to CASRALAANTGELFF.

V gene TRBV4-2 combines with J gene TRBJ2-2; D gene unclear. V lost 4 bases to trimming and J lost 0 bases, with 15 bases between them. CDR3 length: 17 amino acids. The V gene's germline CDR1 is LGHNA and CDR2 YNFKEQ. The CDR3 nucleotides read TGTGCCAGCAGCCTCACACACGGCAGATCGAACACCGGGGAGCTGTTTTTT. It yields the protein CASSLTHGRSNTGELFF.

This clonotype was seen a few times. The V gene is TRBV12-5, the J gene TRBJ2-5; 8 bases are shared with TRBD1. Germline V gene lookup returns CDR1 LGHNT and CDR2 FRNRAP. CDR3 length: 15 residues. J was trimmed by 5 bases and V by 3 bases; bases with no gene match: 8. The CDR3 loop is CASGLIDRGSETQYF. CDR3 DNA: TGTGCTAGTGGTTTAATAGACAGGGGATCGGAGACCCAGTACTTC.